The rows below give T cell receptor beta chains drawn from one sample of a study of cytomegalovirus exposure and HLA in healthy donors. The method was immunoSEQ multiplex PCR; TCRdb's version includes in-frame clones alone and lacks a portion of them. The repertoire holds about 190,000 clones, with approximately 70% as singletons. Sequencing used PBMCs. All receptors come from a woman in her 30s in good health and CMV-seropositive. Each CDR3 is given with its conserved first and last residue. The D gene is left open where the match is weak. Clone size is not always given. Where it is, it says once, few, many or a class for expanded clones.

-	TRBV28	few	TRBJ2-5	TGTGCCAGCAGCCCTACCTGGACAGACCAAGAGACCCAGTACTTC	CASSPTWTDQETQYF
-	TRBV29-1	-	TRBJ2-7	TGCAGCGTTGAAGATCTTAAAGGGGCCCACAACTTC	CSVEDLKGAHNF
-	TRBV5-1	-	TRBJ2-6	TGCGCCAGCAGCTTGTTGCAGGGTAATGGGGCCAACGTCCTGACTTTC	CASSLLQGNGANVLTF
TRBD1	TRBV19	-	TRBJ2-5	TGTGCCAGTAGTTTACACAGACAGGGGACGGAGACCCAGTACTTC	CASSLHRQGTETQYF
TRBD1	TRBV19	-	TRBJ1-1	TGTGCCACTACACAGGGGCCGGGGAACACTGAAGCTTTCTTT	CATTQGPGNTEAFF
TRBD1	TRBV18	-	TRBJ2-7	TGTGCCAGCTCATTATCGACAGGGTCCGACGAGCAGTACTTC	CASSLSTGSDEQYF
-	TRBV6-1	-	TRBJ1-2	TGTGCCAGCAGTGAAGCGGGAGGGGGAGCTAACTATGGCTACACCTTC	CASSEAGGGANYGYTF
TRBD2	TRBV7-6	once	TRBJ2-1	TGTGCCAGCAGCCGGGCTAGCGGGACCAATGAGCAGTTCTTC	CASSRASGTNEQFF
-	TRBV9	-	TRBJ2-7	TGTGCCAGCAGCGTAGGGAAGACTAGGGCGGGGACCTACGAGCAGTACTTC	CASSVGKTRAGTYEQYF
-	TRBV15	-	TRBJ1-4	TGTGCCACCAGTCCGGACAGCGTTAATGAAAAACTGTTTTTT	CATSPDSVNEKLFF
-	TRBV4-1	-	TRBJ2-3	TGCGCCAGCAGCCAAGTACCCGGGAGCATCGGAGATACGCAGTATTTT	CASSQVPGSIGDTQYF
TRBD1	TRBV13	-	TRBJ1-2	TGTGCCAGCAGCCCCAGACAGGGGGCAAATGGCTACACCTTC	CASSPRQGANGYTF
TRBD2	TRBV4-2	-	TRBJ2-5	TGTGCCAGCAGCCAACGGATATCCAGCCTAGCGGGTTTAGATGAGACCCAGTACTTC	CASSQRISSLAGLDETQYF
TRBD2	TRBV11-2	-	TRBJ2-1	TGTGCCAGCAGCGTTGGGAAGAGGGCTAGCGGGAGTTATGGGCAGTTCTTC	CASSVGKRASGSYGQFF
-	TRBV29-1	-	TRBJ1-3	TGCAGCGTTGTCCGTAACTCTGGAAACACCATATATTTT	CSVVRNSGNTIYF
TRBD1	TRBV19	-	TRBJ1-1	TGTGCCAGTAGTGACAGGGGGAACACTGAAGCTTTCTTT	CASSDRGNTEAFF
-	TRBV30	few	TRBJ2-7	TGTGCCTGGCAGGGGATCACAGCCCGGGGCCCCCACGAGCAGTACTTC	CAWQGITARGPHEQYF
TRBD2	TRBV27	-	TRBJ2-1	TGTGCCAGCAGTTTGTTGCTAGCGGGAGACGATGAGCAGTTCTTC	CASSLLLAGDDEQFF
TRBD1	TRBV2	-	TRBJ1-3	TGTGCCACCTTGACAGGGGAAGGCGAAAACACCATATATTTT	CATLTGEGENTIYF
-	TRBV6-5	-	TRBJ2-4	TGTGCCAGCAGTCCCCGACAGGCCAAAAACATTCAGTACTTC	CASSPRQAKNIQYF
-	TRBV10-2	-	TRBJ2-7	TGCGCCAGCAGTGATCAAGGGGAAGAGCAGTACTTC	CASSDQGEEQYF
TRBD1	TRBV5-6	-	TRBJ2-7	TGTGCCAGCAGCAACAGGGGTTACGAGCAGTACTTC	CASSNRGYEQYF
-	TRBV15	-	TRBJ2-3	TGTGCCACCAGCAGAATACCCCGCTCCTCAGGTATAGATACGCAGTATTTT	CATSRIPRSSGIDTQYF
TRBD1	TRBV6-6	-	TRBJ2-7	TGTGCCAGCAGTCTTGGGGACAGGGGGAGGAACGAGCAGTACTTC	CASSLGDRGRNEQYF
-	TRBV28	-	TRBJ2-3	TGTGCCAGCAGTTCCGTGGTCAGGGATCCAGATACGCAGTATTTT	CASSSVVRDPDTQYF
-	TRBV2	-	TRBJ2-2	TGTGCCAGCAGGCGGGGTAACACCGGGGAGCTGTTTTTT	CASRRGNTGELFF
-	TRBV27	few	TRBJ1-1	TGTGCCAGCAGTTTAGCAGGCACAGAATTGATGAACACTGAAGCTTTCTTT	CASSLAGTELMNTEAFF
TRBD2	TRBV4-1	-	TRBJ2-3	TGCGCCAGCAGCTTTCGACTAGCGGGGGTCACAGATACGCAGTATTTT	CASSFRLAGVTDTQYF
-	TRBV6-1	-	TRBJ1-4	TGTGCCAGCAGTCGGACAGCGGGAGGTGAAAAACTGTTTTTT	CASSRTAGGEKLFF
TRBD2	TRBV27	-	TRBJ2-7	TGTGCCAGCAGTACTAGCGCGAGCTCCTACGAGCAGTACTTC	CASSTSASSYEQYF
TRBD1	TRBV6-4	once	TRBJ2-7	TGTGCCAGCAGTGAATCCCCAGGGGGACCAAACGAGCAGTACTTC	CASSESPGGPNEQYF
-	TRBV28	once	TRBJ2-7	TGTGCCAGACTTGGGGGCAAGACGTGCTCCTACGAGCAGTACTTC	CARLGGKTCSYEQYF
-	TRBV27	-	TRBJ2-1	TGTGCCAGCAGTTTATCAATAGACAATGAGCAGTTCTTC	CASSLSIDNEQFF
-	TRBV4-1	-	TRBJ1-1	TGCGCCAGCAGCCAACTAGGACTCACTGAAGCTTTCTTT	CASSQLGLTEAFF
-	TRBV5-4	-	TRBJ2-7	TGTGCCAGCAGTTCGACATACGAGCAGTACTTC	CASSSTYEQYF
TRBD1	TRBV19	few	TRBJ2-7	TGTGCCAGTATGGGGACAGTTCCTCCCTACGAGCAGTACTTC	CASMGTVPPYEQYF
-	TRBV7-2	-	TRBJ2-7	TGTGCCAGCAGCCTCCGGGACTCCCGCTCCGAGCAGTACTTC	CASSLRDSRSEQYF
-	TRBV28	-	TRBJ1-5	TGTGCCAGCAGTATTAATAGCAATCAGCCCCAGCATTTT	CASSINSNQPQHF
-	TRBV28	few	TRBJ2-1	TGTGCCAGCAGTGACTCAGGGGGGTACAGGGAGAATGAGCAGTTCTTC	CASSDSGGYRENEQFF
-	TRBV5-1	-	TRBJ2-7	TGCGCCAGCAGCTTGCTCGTAGACTCCTACGAGCAGTACTTC	CASSLLVDSYEQYF
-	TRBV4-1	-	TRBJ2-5	TGCGCCAGCAGCCCCGCGGCCGACCAAGAGACCCAGTACTTC	CASSPAADQETQYF
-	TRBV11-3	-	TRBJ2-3	TGTGCCAGCAGCTTAGGTGGAGCCGTTAGCACAGATACGCAGTATTTT	CASSLGGAVSTDTQYF
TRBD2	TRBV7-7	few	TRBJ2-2	TGTGCCAGCAGCCAGGGACTAGCGGGCGACACCGGGGAGCTGTTTTTT	CASSQGLAGDTGELFF
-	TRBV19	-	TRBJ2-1	TGTGCCAGTAGTCGGGAGAGCTCCTACAATGAGCAGTTCTTC	CASSRESSYNEQFF
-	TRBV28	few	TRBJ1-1	TGTGCCAGCAGTTACCTCCGGCAGGCGAACACTGAAGCTTTCTTT	CASSYLRQANTEAFF
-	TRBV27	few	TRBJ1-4	TGTGCCAGCAGTTTTCGGCGGGTTAATGAAAAACTGTTTTTT	CASSFRRVNEKLFF
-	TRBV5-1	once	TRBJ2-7	TGCGCCAGCAGCTTGGACGGCAGGGTGGCGGTCGGGCCCCTAGAGCAGTACTTC	CASSLDGRVAVGPLEQYF
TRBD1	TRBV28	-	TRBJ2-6	TGTGCCAGTCAATCCGGGACAGGGACGTCCGAGAAGGGGTTCTCTGGGGCCAACGTCCTGACTTTC	CASQSGTGTSEKGFSGANVLTF
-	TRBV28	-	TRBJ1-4	TGTGCCAGCACGGGAGTGGATGAGAATGAAAAACTGTTTTTT	CASTGVDENEKLFF
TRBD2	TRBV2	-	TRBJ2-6	TGTGCCAGCAAGAGGGACGGGAGGGCCGGTTCTGGGGCCAACGTCCTGACTTTC	CASKRDGRAGSGANVLTF
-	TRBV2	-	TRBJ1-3	TGTGCCAGCAGTGCCCAGGATTCGGGGGGAAACACCATATATTTT	CASSAQDSGGNTIYF
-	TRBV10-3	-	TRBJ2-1	TGTGCCATCGCCTACAGCGGCAATGAGCAGTTCTTC	CAIAYSGNEQFF
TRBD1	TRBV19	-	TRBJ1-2	TGTGCCAGTAGTATCGGACAGGGAGCCTATGGCTACACCTTC	CASSIGQGAYGYTF
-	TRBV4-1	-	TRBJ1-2	TGCGCCAGCAGCCAAGATCGGCGGAGCCAGAGTGGACTCTATGGCTACACCTTC	CASSQDRRSQSGLYGYTF
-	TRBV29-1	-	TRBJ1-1	TGCAGCGTTGGAACAGGGAAGTGGGCTGAAGCTTTCTTT	CSVGTGKWAEAFF
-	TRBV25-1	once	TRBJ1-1	TGTGCCAGCAGTCCCCAAGGGGCTATTTCGTTTACCACTGAAGCTTTCTTT	CASSPQGAISFTTEAFF
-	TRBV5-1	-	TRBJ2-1	TGCGCCAGCAGCGCGGACTTAAGCTCCTACAATGAGCAGTTCTTC	CASSADLSSYNEQFF